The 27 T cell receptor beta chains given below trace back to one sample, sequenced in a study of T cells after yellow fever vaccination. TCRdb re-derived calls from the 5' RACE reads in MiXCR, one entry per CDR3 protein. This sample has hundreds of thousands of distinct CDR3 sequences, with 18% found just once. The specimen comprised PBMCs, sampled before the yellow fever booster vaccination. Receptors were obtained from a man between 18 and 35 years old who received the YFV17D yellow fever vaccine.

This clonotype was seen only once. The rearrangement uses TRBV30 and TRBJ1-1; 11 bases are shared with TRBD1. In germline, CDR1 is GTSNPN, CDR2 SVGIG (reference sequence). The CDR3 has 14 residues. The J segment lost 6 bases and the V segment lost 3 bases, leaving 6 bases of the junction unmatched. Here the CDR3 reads CAWRGQGGFAEAFF. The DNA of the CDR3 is TGTGCCTGGAGGGGACAGGGGGGCTTCGCTGAAGCTTTCTTT.

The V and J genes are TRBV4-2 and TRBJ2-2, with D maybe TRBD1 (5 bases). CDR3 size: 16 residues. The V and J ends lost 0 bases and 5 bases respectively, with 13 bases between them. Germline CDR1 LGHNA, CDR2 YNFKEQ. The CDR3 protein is CASSQDPTVRTGELFF. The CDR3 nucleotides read TGTGCCAGCAGCCAAGATCCGACAGTTAGGACCGGGGAGCTGTTTTTT.

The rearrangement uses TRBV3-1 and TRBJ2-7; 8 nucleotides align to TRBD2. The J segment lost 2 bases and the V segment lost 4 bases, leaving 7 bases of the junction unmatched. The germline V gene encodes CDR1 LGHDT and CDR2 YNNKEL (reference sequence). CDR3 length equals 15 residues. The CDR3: CASSPLAGATYEQYF. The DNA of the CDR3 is TGTGCCAGCAGCCCTCTAGCGGGTGCGACCTACGAGCAGTACTTC.

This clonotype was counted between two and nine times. Written as DNA, the CDR3 is TGTGCCAGCAGTGAAGAATGGACAGGTTCACTGGACGTC. Its translation: CASSEEWTGSLDV. The chain carries TRBV6-1 and TRBJ2-7; 7 bases agree with TRBD1. Germline-derived CDR1 and CDR2 are MNHNS and SASEGT. CDR3 length: 13 residues.

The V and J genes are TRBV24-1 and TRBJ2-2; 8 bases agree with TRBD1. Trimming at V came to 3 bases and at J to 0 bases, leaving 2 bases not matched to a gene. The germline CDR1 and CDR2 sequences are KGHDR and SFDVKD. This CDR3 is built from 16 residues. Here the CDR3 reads CATSDPGQANTGELFF. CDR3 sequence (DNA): TGTGCCACCAGTGATCCGGGACAGGCGAACACCGGGGAGCTGTTTTTT.

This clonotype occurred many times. The CDR3, as DNA: TGTGCCAGCAGCCCGCAAAGCACAGATACGCAGTATTTT. The encoded protein is CASSPQSTDTQYF. V usage is TRBV4-2 and J usage is TRBJ2-3; no firm D call. CDR1 LGHNA and CDR2 YNFKEQ come from the germline V gene. This CDR3 is 13 amino acids long. With 4 bases removed from V and 0 bases from J, the gap between germline ends came to 5 bases.

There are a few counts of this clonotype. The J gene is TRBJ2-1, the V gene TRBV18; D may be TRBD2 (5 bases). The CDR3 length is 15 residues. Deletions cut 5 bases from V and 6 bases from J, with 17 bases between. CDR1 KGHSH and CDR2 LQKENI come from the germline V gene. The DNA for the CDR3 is TGTGCCAGCTCATCACAAGGACTCTCGGGCAATGAGCAGTTCTTC. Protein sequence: CASSSQGLSGNEQFF.

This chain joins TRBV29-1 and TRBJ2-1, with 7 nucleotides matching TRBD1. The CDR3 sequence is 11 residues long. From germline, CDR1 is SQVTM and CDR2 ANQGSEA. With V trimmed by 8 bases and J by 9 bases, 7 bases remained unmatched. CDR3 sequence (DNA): TGCAGCACGCGACAGGGAAGTGAGCAGTTCTTC. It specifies CSTRQGSEQFF.

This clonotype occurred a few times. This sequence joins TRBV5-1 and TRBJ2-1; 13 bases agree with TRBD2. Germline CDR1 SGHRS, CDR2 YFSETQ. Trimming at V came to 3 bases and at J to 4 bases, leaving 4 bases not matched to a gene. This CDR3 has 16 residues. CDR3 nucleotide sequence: TGCGCCAGCAGCTCTGGGACTAGCGGGGCTTACAATGAGCAGTTCTTC. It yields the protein CASSSGTSGAYNEQFF.

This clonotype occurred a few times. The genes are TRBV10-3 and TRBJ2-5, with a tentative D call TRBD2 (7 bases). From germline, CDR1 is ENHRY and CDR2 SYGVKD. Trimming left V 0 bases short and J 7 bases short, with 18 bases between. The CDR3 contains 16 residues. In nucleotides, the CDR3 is TGTGCCATCAGTGAGTCGAGTGGCGGGGGCCTCGGGACCCAGTACTTC. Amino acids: CAISESSGGGLGTQYF.

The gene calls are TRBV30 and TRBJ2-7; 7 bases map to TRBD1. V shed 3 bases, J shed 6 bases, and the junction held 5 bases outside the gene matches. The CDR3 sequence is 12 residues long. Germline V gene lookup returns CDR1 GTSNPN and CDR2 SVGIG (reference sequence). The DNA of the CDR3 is TGTGCCTGGAGACCCCCAGGGGGCGAGCAGTACTTC. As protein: CAWRPPGGEQYF.

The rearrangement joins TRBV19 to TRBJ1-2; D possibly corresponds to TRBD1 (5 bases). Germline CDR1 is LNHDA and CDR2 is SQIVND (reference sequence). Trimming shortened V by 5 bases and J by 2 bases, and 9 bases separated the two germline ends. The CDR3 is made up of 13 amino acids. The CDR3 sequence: CASSRGYNYGYTF. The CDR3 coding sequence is TGTGCCAGTAGTCGGGGCTACAACTATGGCTACACCTTC.

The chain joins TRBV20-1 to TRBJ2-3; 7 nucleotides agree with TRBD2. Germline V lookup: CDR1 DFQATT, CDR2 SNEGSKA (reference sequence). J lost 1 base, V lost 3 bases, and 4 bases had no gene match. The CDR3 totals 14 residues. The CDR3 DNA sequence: TGCAGTGCTAGTGTTGGGGGGGGCACAGATACGCAGTATTTT. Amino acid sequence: CSASVGGGTDTQYF.

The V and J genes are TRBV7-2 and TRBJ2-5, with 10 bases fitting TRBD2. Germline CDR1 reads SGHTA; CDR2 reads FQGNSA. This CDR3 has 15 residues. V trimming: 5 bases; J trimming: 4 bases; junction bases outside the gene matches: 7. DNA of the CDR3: TGTGCCAGCAGCCTTAGCGGGGGGCTGCTAGAGACCCAGTACTTC. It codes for CASSLSGGLLETQYF. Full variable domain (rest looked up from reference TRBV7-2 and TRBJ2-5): GAGVSQSPSNKVTEKGKDVELRCDPISGHTALYWYRQSLGQGLEFLIYFQGNSAPDKSGLPSDRFSAERTGGSVSTLTIQRTQQEDSAVYLCASSLSGGLLETQYFGPGTRLLVL.

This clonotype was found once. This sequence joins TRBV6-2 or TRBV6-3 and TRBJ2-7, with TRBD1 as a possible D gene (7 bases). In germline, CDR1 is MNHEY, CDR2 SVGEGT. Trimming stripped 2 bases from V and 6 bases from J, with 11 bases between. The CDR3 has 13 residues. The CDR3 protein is CASSYGQGGEQYF. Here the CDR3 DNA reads TGTGCCAGCAGTTACGGGCAGGGGGGCGAGCAGTACTTC.

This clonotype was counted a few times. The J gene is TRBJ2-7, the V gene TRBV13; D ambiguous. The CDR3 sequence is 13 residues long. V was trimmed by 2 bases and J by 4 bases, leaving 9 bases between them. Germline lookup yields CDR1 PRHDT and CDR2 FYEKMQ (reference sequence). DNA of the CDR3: TGTGCCAGCAGCTTAAGGGTCAGATACGAGCAGTACTTC. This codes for CASSLRVRYEQYF.

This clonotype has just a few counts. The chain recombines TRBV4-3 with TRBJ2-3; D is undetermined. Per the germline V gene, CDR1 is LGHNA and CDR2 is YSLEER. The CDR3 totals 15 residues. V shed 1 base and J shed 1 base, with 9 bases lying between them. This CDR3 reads CASSQGVAGTDTQYF. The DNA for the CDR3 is TGCGCCAGCAGCCAAGGAGTGGCGGGCACAGATACGCAGTATTTT.

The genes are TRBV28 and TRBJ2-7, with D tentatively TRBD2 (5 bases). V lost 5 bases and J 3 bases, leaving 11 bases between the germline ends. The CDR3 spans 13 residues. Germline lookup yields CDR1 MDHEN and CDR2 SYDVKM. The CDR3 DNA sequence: TGTGCCAGCAGTGAAGTGAGGGACTACGAGCAGTACGTC. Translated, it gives CASSEVRDYEQYV.

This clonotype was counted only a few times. CDR3 DNA: TGTGCCAGTAGTATAAGGACTGGCACAGATACGCAGTATTTT. Amino acids: CASSIRTGTDTQYF. The chain links TRBV19 to TRBJ2-3; tentative D call: TRBD2 (5 bases). The V end lost 2 bases, the J end lost 1 base, and 7 bases lay between the germline ends. This CDR3 has 14 residues. CDR1 and CDR2 (germline): LNHDA, SQIVND (reference sequence).

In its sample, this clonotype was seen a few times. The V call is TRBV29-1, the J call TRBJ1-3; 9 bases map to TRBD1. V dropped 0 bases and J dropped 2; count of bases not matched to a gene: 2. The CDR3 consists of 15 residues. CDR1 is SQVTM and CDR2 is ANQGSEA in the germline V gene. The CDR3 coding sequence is TGCAGCGTTGAAGAAGGGACAGGGCCTGGAAACACCATATATTTT. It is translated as CSVEEGTGPGNTIYF. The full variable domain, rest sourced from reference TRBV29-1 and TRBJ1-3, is SAVISQKPSRDICQRGTSLTIQCQVDSQVTMMFWYRQQPGQSLTLIATANQGSEATYESGFVIDKFPISRPNLTFSTLTVSNMSPEDSSIYLCSVEEGTGPGNTIYFGEGSWLTVV.

The CDR3 here is CSASRDFNTDTQYF. CDR3 sequence (DNA): TGCAGTGCTTCGCGGGATTTCAACACAGATACGCAGTATTTT. This chain connects TRBV20-1 to TRBJ2-3, with a tentative D call TRBD2 (6 bases). V lost 5 bases to trimming and J lost 2 bases, with 14 bases between them. The CDR3 consists of 14 residues. The germline gives CDR1 DFQATT, CDR2 SNEGSKA (reference sequence).

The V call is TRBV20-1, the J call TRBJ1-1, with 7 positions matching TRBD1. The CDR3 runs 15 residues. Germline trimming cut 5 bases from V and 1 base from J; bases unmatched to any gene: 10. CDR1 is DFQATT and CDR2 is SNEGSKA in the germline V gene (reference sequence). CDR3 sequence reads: CSAPAQGGTNTEAFF. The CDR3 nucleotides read TGCAGTGCTCCAGCGCAGGGGGGTACGAACACTGAAGCTTTCTTT.

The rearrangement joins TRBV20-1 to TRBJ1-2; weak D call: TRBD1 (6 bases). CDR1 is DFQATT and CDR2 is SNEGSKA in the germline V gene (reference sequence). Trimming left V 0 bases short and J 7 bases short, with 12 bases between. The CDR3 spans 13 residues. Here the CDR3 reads CSAREGAGSGYTF. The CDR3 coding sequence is TGCAGTGCTAGAGAGGGGGCGGGGAGTGGCTACACCTTC.

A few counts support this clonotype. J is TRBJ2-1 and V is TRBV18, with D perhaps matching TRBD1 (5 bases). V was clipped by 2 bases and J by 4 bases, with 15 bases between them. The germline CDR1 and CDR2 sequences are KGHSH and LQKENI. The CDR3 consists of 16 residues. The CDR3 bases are TGTGCCAGCTCACCAAGCTTCAGGGCCGATTACAATGAGCAGTTCTTC. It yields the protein CASSPSFRADYNEQFF. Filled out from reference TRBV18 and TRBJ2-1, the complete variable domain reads NAGVMQNPRHLVRRRGQEARLRCSPMKGHSHVYWYRQLPEEGLKFMVYLQKENIIDESGMPKERFSAEFPKEGPSILRIQQVVRGDSAAYFCASSPSFRADYNEQFFGPGTRLTVL.

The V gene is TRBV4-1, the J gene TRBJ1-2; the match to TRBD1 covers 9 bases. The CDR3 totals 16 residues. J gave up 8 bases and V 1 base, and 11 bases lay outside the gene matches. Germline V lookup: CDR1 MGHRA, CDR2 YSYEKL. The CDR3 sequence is CASSQVGTGGFGGYTF. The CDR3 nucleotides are TGCGCCAGCAGCCAAGTCGGTACAGGGGGCTTTGGAGGCTACACCTTC.

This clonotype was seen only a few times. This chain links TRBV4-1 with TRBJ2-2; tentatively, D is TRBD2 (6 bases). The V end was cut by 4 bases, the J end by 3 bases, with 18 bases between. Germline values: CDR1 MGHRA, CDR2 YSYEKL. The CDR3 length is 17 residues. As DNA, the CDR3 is TGCGCCAGCAGCCGGCCACCCCGGGGGATTGACACCGGGGAGCTGTTTTTT. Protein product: CASSRPPRGIDTGELFF.

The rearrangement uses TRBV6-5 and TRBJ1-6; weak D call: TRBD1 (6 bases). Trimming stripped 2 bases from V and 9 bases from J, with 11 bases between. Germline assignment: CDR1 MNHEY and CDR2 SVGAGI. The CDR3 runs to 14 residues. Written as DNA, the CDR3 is TGTGCCAGCAGTTACGCGGGGGGCGGTTCACCCCTCCACTTT. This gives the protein CASSYAGGGSPLHF.